This TCR beta chain was recovered during a study of PD-1 blockade in classical Hodgkin lymphoma (dated by TCRdb to 2020 to 2022). With regard to the full study: Nivolumab dosing was 3 mg/kg intravenously every 2 weeks, continuing until either disease progression or unacceptable toxicity. A peripheral blood immune signature of response to PD-1 blockade in classical Hodgkin lymphoma was defined using TCR beta sequencing and CyTOF. General study outcomes and caveats: The study was restricted to a single clinical trial cohort, and the causes of repertoire differences, possibly disease activity or prior therapy, were left undefined. Newly diagnosed patients were reported to have lower baseline TCR diversity than healthy donors, and relapsed/refractory patients were reported to have lower baseline TCR diversity still. Trial patients achieving complete response had baseline diversity similar to newly diagnosed patients, whereas partial responders and progressors had significantly lower diversity. Diversity was lower in patients who began nivolumab less than 1 year after ASCT, so these patients were left out of later analyses to avoid confounding by immune reconstitution. A significant rise by C4D1 was seen in CD4+ but not CD8+ TCR diversity (p=0.0027 vs p=0.16), with the rise being most apparent in complete responders (p=0.02).

The meaning of the sample's time point label: cycle 2 day 1 (C2D1) of nivolumab. Every trial patient had relapsed after autologous stem cell transplantation, and cohorts A, B and C differed in prior brentuximab vedotin exposure. The trial cohort comprised 56 patients with relapsed/refractory classical Hodgkin lymphoma whose best overall responses were complete response, partial response or progressive disease. Trial patients were treated with single-agent nivolumab in the multi-cohort phase II CheckMate 205 trial. An independent review committee assessed best overall response using the 2007 International Working Group response criteria. Trial PBMCs were obtained immediately prior to nivolumab initiation (C1D1) and on therapy at cycle 2 day 1 and cycle 4 day 1. After peripheral blood was drawn into 8 mL Vacutainer Cell Preparation Tubes, PBMCs were isolated by centrifugation and then cryopreserved.

The Qiagen DNeasy kit was used to extract genomic DNA from unsorted PBMCs and from the negatively selected CD4+ and CD8+ fractions. Using primers that anneal to V and J segments, immunoSEQ multiplex PCR amplified the TCR beta CDR3 regions. A synthetic immune receptor repertoire was used to minimize amplification bias, and any remaining bias was removed computationally after sequencing. Under the source paper's analysis protocol: Custom Python scripts were used to quantify repertoire diversity as the Shannon entropy index. Unsorted, CD4+ and CD8+ repertoires were analyzed separately, except for combined analyses in which CD4+ and CD8+ sequences were merged in silico. A clone counted as expanded when the clone's frequency after treatment rose at least 2-fold relative to C1D1, and clones undetected at baseline were given a pseudocount of 0.5. Clones with 0 or 1 copy at C1D1 were defined as singleton clones, while clones with 2 or more copies were defined as non-singleton clones. Clones expanded in unsorted samples were assigned a CD4+, CD8+ or unknown annotation through matching of protein sequences in sorted samples from the same patient. Wilcoxon tests on paired samples were used to test diversity changes from C1D1 to C4D1. The source is immuneACCESS, and TCRdb retained only in-frame sequences with V and J called. Part of the clones is not carried over; for the studies checked, unresolved V genes explain less than half of this, and the remainder is unexplained. Clone size and the V and J calls come from that table; the DNA yielded D and trimming. The sample table holds some 150,000 clones, of which approximately 72% were seen once. The top ten clonotypes cover roughly 9.2% of the sample.

This clone was picked up one time. This receptor's antigen is unknown. No quality values exist for individual bases; no much larger clone is one base distant. Trimming takes 5 bases from V and 3 bases from J, and the germline ends sit 14 bases apart. CDR1 and CDR2, per the germline V gene (reference sequence), are LNHDA and SQIVND. There are 15 amino acids in the CDR3, from cysteine to phenylalanine inclusive. Kept here is only the CDR3 DNA, which spans 45 bases and is read in frame from base 1. The receptor was derived from a human donor with classical Hodgkin lymphoma. The chain is made from TRBV19 and TRBJ1-3, with no confident D gene call. The starting material was peripheral blood mononuclear cells (PBMCs), obtained before the second cycle of nivolumab. For the CDR3, the sequence is CASSDPGRGGNTIYF. The sequenced DNA: TGTGCCAGTAGTGATCCCGGCCGGGGTGGAAACACCATATATTTT.